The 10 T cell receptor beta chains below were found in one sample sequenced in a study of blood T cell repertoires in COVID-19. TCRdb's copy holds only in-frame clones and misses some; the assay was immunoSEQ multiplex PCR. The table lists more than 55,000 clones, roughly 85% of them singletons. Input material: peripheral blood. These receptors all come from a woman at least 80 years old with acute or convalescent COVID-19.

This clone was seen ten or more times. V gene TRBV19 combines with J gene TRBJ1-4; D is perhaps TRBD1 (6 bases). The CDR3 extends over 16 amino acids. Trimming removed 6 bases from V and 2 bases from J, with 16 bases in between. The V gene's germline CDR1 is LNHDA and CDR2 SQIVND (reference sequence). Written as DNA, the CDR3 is TGTGCCAGTAGAGGGGGTCGGGCCGGGACTAATGAAAAACTGTTTTTT. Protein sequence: CASRGGRAGTNEKLFF.

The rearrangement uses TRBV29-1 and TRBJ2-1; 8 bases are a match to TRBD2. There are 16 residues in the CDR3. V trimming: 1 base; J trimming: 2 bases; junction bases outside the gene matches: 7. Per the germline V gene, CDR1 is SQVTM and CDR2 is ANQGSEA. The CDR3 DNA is TGCAGCGTTGAAGGTAGAAGCGGGGGCACCTACAATGAGCAGTTCTTC. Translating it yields CSVEGRSGGTYNEQFF.

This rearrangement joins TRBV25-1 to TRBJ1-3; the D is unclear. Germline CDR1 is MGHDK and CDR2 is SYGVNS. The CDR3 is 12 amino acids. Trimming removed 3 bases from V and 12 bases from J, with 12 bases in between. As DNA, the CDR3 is TGTGCCAGCAGTGATCCCCTGCAGTTCATATATTTT. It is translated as CASSDPLQFIYF.

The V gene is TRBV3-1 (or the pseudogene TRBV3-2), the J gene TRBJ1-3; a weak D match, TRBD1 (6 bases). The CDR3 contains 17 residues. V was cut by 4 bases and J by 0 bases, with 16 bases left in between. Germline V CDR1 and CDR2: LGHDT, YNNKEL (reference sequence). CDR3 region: CASSRLDSGASGNTIYF. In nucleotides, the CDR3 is TGTGCCAGCAGCCGATTAGATTCAGGGGCCTCTGGAAACACCATATATTTT.

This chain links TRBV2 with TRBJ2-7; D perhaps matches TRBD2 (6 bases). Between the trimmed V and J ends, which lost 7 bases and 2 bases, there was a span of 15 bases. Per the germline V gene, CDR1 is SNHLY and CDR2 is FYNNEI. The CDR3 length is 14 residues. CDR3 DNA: TGTGCCAGCATGTTGGGACTCGCTGCCTACGAGCAGTACTTC. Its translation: CASMLGLAAYEQYF.

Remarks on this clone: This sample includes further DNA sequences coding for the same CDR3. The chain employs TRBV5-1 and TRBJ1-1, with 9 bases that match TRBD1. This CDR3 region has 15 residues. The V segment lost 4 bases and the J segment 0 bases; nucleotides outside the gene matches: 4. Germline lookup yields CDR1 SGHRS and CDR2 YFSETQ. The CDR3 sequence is CASSGGQGMNTEAFF. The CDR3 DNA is TGCGCCAGCAGCGGGGGACAGGGTATGAACACTGAAGCTTTCTTT.

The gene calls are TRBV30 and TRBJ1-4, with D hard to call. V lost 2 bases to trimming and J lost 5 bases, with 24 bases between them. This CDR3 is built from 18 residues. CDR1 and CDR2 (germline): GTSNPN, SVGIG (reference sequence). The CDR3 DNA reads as TGTGCCTGGAGTACGCTTCCCCATTCCGGGGATCCGAATGAAAAACTGTTTTTT. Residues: CAWSTLPHSGDPNEKLFF.

The CDR3 DNA reads TGTGCCACCAGTGACAGGGGCCATACGCAGTATTTT. Translated, it gives CATSDRGHTQYF. V and J are TRBV24-1 and TRBJ2-3; tentative D call: TRBD1 (6 bases). CDR3 length: 12 residues. CDR1 and CDR2 from the germline V gene are KGHDR and SFDVKD. V was clipped by 4 bases and J by 7 bases, with 8 bases between them.

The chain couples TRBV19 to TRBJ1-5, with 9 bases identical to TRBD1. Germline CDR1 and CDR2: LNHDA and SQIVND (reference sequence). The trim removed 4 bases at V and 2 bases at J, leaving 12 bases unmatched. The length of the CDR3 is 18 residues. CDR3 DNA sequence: TGTGCCAGTAGTAGGGGGACAGGGCGGGTAGTGGGCAATCAGCCCCAGCATTTT. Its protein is CASSRGTGRVVGNQPQHF.

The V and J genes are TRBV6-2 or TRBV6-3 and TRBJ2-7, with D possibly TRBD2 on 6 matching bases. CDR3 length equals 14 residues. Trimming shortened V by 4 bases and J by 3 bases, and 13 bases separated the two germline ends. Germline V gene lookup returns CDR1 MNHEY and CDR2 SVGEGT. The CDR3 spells CASSWPGRFYEQYF. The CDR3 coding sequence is TGTGCCAGCAGTTGGCCAGGGAGGTTCTACGAGCAGTACTTC.